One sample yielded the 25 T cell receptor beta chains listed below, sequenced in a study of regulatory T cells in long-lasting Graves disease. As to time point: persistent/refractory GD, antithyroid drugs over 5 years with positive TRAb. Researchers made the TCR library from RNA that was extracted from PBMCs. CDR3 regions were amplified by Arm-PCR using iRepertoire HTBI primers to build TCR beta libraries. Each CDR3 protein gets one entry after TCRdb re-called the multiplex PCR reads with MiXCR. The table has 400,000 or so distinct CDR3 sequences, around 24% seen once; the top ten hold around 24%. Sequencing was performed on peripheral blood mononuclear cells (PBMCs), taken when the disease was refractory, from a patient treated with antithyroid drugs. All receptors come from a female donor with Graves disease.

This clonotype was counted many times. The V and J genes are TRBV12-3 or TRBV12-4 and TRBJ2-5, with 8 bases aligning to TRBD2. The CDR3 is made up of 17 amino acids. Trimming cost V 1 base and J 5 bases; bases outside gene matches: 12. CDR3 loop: CASSLERAGGLWETQYF. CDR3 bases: TGTGCCAGCAGTTTAGAGAGGGCGGGAGGCCTATGGGAGACCCAGTACTTC.

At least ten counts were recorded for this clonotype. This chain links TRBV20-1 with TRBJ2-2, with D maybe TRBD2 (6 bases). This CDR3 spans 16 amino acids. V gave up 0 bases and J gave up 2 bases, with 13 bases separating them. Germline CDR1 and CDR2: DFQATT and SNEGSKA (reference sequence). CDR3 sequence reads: CSARDRPGTNTGELFF. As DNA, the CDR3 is TGCAGTGCTAGAGACCGCCCCGGGACTAACACCGGGGAGCTGTTTTTT.

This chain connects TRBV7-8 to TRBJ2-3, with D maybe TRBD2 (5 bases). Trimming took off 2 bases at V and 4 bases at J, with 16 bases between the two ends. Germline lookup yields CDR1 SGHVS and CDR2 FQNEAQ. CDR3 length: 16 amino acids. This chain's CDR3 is CASSLIGWTAADTQYF. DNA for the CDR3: TGTGCCAGCAGCTTAATAGGGTGGACTGCCGCAGATACGCAGTATTTT.

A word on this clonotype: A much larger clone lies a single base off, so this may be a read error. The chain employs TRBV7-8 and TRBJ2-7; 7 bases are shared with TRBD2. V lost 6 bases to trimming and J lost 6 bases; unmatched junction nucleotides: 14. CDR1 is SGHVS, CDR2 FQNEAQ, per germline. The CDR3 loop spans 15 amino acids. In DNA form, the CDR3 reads TGTGCCAGCAGTCACATCGGGACTATTCGTCTCGAGCAGTACTTC. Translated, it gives CASSHIGTIRLEQYF. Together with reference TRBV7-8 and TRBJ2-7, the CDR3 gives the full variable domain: GAGVSQSPRYKVAKRGQDVALRCDPISGHVSLFWYQQALGQGPEFLTYFQNEAQLDKSGLPSDRFFAERPEGSVSTLKIQRTQQEDSAVYLCASSHIGTIRLEQYFGPGTRLTVT.

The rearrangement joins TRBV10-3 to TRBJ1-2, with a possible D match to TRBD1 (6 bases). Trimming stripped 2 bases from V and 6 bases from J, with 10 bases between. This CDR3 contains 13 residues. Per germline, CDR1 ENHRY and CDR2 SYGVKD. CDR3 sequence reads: CAISEQGSDGYTF. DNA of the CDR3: TGTGCCATCAGTGAGCAGGGGTCGGATGGCTACACCTTC.

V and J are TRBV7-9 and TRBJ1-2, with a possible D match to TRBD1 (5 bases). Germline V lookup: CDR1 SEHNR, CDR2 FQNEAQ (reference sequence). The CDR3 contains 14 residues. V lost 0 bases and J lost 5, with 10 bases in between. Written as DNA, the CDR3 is TGTGCCAGCAGCTTAGCGGGGACGGGTTATGGCTACACCTTC. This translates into CASSLAGTGYGYTF.

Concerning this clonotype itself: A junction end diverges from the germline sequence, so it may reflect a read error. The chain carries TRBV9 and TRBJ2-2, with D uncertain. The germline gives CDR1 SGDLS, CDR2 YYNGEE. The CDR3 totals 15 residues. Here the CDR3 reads CASSLLPENAGELFF. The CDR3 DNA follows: TGTGCCAGCAGCCTCCTTCCGGAGAACGCCGGGGAGCTGTTTTTT.

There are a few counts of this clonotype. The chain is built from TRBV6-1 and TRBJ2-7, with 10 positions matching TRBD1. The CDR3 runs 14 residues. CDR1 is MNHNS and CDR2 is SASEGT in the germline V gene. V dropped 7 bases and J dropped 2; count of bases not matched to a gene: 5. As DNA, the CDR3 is TGTGCCAGCACGAAGGGACAGGGGACCTACGAGCAGTACTTC. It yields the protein CASTKGQGTYEQYF.

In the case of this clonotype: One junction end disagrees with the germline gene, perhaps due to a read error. CDR3 protein: CASSLWDRGTEALF. CDR3 nucleotide sequence: TGTGCCAGCAGTTTATGGGACAGGGGAACTGAGGCTCTCTTT. The chain couples TRBV28 to TRBJ1-1, with 9 bases aligning to TRBD1. CDR3 length: 14 amino acids. CDR1 MDHEN and CDR2 SYDVKM come from the germline V gene.

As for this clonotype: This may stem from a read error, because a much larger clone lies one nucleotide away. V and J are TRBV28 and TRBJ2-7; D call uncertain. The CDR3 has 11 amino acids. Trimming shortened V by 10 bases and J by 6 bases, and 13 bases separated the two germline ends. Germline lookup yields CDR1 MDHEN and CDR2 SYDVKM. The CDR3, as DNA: TGTGCCAACCCTGTGGTCGGCGAGCAGTACTTC. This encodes CANPVVGEQYF.

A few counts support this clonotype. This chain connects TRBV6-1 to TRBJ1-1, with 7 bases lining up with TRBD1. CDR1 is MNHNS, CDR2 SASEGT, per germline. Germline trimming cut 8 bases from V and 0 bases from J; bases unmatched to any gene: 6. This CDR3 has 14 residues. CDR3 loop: CASWDRHMNTEAFF. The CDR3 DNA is TGTGCCAGCTGGGACAGACACATGAACACTGAAGCTTTCTTT.

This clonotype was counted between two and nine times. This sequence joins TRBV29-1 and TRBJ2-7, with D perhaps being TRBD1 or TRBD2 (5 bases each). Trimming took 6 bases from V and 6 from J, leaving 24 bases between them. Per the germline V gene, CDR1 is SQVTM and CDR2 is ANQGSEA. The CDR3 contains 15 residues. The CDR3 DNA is TGCAGCGTCTCCCCTTTCGAGGGGAGTAGTCGCGAGCAGTACTTC. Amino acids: CSVSPFEGSSREQYF.

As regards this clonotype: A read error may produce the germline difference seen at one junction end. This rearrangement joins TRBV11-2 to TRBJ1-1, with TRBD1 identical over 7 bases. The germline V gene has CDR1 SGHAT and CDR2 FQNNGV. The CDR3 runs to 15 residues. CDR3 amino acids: CASSQDGTEGTEAFF. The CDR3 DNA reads TGCGCCAGCAGCCAAGATGGGACAGAGGGCACTGAAGCTTTCTTT.

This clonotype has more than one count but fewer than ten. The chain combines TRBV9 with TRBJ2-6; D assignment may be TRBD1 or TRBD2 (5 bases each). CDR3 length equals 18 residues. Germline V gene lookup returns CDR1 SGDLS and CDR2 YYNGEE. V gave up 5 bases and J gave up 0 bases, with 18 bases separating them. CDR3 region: CASSWGRRVLSGANVLTF. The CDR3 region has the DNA TGTGCCAGCAGTTGGGGGAGACGAGTTCTCTCTGGGGCCAACGTCCTGACTTTC.

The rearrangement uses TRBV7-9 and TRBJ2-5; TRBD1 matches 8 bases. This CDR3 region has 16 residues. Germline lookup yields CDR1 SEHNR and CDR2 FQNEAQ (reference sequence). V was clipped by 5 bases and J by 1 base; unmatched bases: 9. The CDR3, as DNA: TGTGCCAGCAGCGAAGACAGGGGATGGGGCCAAGAGACCCAGTACTTC. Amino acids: CASSEDRGWGQETQYF.

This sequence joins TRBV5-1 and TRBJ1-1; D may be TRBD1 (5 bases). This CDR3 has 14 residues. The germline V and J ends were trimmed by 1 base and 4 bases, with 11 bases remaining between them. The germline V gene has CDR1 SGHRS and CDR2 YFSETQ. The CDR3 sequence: CASSLRSGGTEAFF. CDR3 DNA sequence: TGCGCCAGCAGCTTGCGTTCGGGGGGCACTGAAGCTTTCTTT. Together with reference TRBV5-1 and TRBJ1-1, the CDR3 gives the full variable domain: KAGVTQTPRYLIKTRGQQVTLSCSPISGHRSVSWYQQTPGQGLQFLFEYFSETQRNKGNFPGRFSGRQFSNSRSEMNVSTLELGDSALYLCASSLRSGGTEAFFGQGTRLTVV.

The CDR3: CASSYLADRGEQYF. In DNA, the CDR3 is TGTGCCAGCAGTTACTTGGCCGACAGGGGCGAGCAGTACTTC. The rearrangement joins TRBV6-5 to TRBJ2-7; the match to TRBD1 covers 8 bases. The CDR3 covers 14 residues. The J segment lost 6 bases and the V segment lost 1 base, leaving 5 bases of the junction unmatched. Per germline, CDR1 MNHEY and CDR2 SVGAGI.

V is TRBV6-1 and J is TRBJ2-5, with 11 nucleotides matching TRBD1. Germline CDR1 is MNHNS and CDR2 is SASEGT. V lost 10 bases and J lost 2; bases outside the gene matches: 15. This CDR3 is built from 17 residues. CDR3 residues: CANSHRTGGRTQETQYF. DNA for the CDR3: TGTGCCAACAGCCACAGGACAGGGGGCCGAACTCAAGAGACCCAGTACTTC.

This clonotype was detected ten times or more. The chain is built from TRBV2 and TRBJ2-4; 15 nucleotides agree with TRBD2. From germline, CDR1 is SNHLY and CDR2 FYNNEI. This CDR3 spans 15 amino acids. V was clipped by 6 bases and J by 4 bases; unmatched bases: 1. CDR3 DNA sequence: TGTGCCAGCAGGGGGACTAGCGGGAGGAAAAACATTCAGTACTTC. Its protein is CASRGTSGRKNIQYF.

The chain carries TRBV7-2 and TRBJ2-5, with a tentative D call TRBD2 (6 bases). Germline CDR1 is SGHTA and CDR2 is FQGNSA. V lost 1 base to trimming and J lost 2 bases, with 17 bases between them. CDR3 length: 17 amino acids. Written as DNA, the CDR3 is TGTGCCAGCAGCTTAGAGGAGGGTTTGAGGGGACAAGAGACCCAGTACTTC. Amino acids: CASSLEEGLRGQETQYF.

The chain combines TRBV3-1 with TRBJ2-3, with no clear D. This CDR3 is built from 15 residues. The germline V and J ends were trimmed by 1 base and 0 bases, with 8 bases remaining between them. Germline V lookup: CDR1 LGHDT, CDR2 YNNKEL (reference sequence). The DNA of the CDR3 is TGTGCCAGCAGCCAAGTCGGATCAAGCACAGATACGCAGTATTTT. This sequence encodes CASSQVGSSTDTQYF.

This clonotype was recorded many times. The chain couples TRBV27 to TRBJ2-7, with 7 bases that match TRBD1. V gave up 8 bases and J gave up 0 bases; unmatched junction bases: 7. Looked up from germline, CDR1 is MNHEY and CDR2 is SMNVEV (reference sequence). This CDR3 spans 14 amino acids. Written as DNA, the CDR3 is TGTGCCAGCTGCAACAGGGGTTACTCCTACGAGCAGTACTTC. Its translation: CASCNRGYSYEQYF.

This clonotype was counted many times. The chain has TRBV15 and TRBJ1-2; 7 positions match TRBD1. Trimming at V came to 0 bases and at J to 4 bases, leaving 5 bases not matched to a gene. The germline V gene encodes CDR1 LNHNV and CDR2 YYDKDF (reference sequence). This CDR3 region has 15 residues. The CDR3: CATSRESRGIYGYTF. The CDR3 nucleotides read TGTGCCACCAGCAGAGAAAGCAGGGGGATCTATGGCTACACCTTC.

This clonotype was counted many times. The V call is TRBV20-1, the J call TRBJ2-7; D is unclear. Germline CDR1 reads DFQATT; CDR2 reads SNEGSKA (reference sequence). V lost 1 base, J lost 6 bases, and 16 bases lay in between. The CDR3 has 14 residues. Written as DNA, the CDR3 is TGCAGTGCTAGAGGACGTCGGGTGGAATCCGAGCAGTACTTC. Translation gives CSARGRRVESEQYF.

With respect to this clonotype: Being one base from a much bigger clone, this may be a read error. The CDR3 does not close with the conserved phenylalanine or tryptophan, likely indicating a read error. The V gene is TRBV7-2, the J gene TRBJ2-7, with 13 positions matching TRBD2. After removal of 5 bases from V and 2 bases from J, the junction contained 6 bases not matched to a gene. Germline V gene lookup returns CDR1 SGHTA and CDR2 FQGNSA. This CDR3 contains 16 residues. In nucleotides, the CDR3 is TGTGCCAGCAGCCAAGGGGGACTAGCGGGAACCTACGAGCAGTACCTC. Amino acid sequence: CASSQGGLAGTYEQYL.